A single sample is the source of the 6 T cell receptor beta chains below, sequenced in a study of blood T cell repertoires in COVID-19. TCRdb's table, derived via immunoSEQ multiplex PCR, lists solely in-frame clones and lacks some. The sample records over 120,000 clones, about 89% being singletons. Sequenced sample: peripheral blood. The receptor set was obtained from a man in his sixties with active or convalescent COVID-19.

This clone has more than one count but fewer than ten. The V gene is TRBV7-2, the J gene TRBJ2-1; weak D call: TRBD2 (5 bases). The V end was cut by 5 bases, the J end by 2 bases, with 13 bases between. Per germline, CDR1 SGHTA and CDR2 FQGNSA. There are 15 residues in the CDR3. CDR3 in DNA: TGTGCCAGCAGCCTGAGGGCGGCCCCCTACAATGAGCAGTTCTTC. The encoded protein is CASSLRAAPYNEQFF.

The rearrangement links TRBV5-4 to TRBJ2-3, with a weak D call TRBD2 (6 bases). The germline gives CDR1 SGHNT, CDR2 YYREEE (reference sequence). This CDR3 spans 16 amino acids. V lost 3 bases to trimming and J lost 1 base, with 15 bases between them. The CDR3 sequence is CASSSRTGTGTDTQYF. In nucleotides, the CDR3 is TGTGCCAGCAGCTCCAGAACCGGGACTGGCACAGATACGCAGTATTTT.

The chain employs TRBV10-1 and TRBJ2-3; the match to TRBD2 covers 7 bases. This CDR3 has 14 amino acids. J gave up 2 bases and V 10 bases, and 9 bases lay outside the gene matches. Germline V lookup: CDR1 WNHNN, CDR2 SYGVQD (reference sequence). The CDR3 region has the DNA TGCGCCATCTCAGGCGGGGGTATCACAGATACGCAGTATTTT. As protein: CAISGGGITDTQYF.

The chain couples TRBV19 to TRBJ1-2, with D hard to call. The CDR3 length is 14 residues. The germline V gene has CDR1 LNHDA and CDR2 SQIVND (reference sequence). Trimming pared 7 bases from V and 2 bases from J, leaving 14 bases between. The CDR3 bases are TGTGCCAGTACCCCCAGAGGGAAAAACTATGGCTACACCTTC. Protein product: CASTPRGKNYGYTF. The variable domain in full, completed from reference TRBV19 and TRBJ1-2, reads DGGITQSPKYLFRKEGQNVTLSCEQNLNHDAMYWYRQDPGQGLRLIYYSQIVNDFQKGDIAEGYSVSREKKESFPLTVTSAQKNPTAFYLCASTPRGKNYGYTFGSGTRLTVV.

This chain joins TRBV7-2 and TRBJ1-2, with D perhaps TRBD1 (5 bases). Germline V gives CDR1 SGHTA, CDR2 FQGNSA. Trimming stripped 4 bases from V and 7 bases from J, with 13 bases between. The CDR3 sequence is 13 residues long. The DNA for the CDR3 is TGTGCCAGCAGCTATCTGACAGATCTTGGCTACACCTTC. Translated, it gives CASSYLTDLGYTF.

The chain is built from TRBV6-5 and TRBJ1-5; 8 bases map to TRBD1. CDR1 is MNHEY and CDR2 is SVGAGI in the germline V gene. The CDR3 length is 14 residues. After removal of 6 bases from V and 4 bases from J, the junction contained 5 bases not matched to a gene. The CDR3 protein is CASRPNRGNQPQHF. The CDR3 DNA follows: TGTGCCAGCAGGCCAAACAGGGGGAATCAGCCCCAGCATTTT.